This TCR beta chain stems from a study of shared clonotypes between healthy human individuals. Notes on the study in general: What naive subsets generally showed was a larger estimated richness than memory subsets showed.

Some clones are missing from TCRdb's copy, which holds only in-frame ones; the method was immunoSEQ multiplex PCR. The sample shows about 1.1 million clones, 60% to 80% of them seen only once. Only a few counts were recorded for this clone. Antigen: not known. The origin of this receptor is a man aged 18 to 29 in good health. Some clones in this sample may be carry-over from other donors' samples. Input material: memory CD4+ T cells from PBMCs. The subset is: CD45RA-negative fraction.

In DNA form, the CDR3 reads TGTGCCAGCAGTTTAAGGGGAGGGCTGGGCACCGGGGAGCTGTTTTTT. Protein: CASSLRGGLGTGELFF. J is TRBJ2-2 and V is TRBV28; 7 bases match TRBD2. Germline V lookup: CDR1 MDHEN, CDR2 SYDVKM. This CDR3 region has 16 residues. The J segment lost 4 bases and the V segment lost 2 bases, leaving 7 bases of the junction unmatched.